The T cell receptor (beta chain) under discussion was sequenced for a study of blood T cell repertoires in COVID-19. Sequencing was performed with immunoSEQ multiplex PCR; in TCRdb, only in-frame clones are kept and a portion is missing. The sample lists over 75,000 clones, around three quarters occurring once. The germline CDR1 and CDR2 sequences are SGHRS and YFSETQ. This CDR3 comprises 15 residues. With 1 base removed from V and 5 bases from J, the gap between germline ends came to 13 bases. This clone appeared once. The chain combines TRBV5-1 with TRBJ1-5; D ambiguous. This TCR came from a woman in her 70s with acute or convalescent COVID-19. Material for sequencing was peripheral blood. CDR3 protein: CASSLTAGGDQPQHF. CDR3 in DNA: TGCGCCAGCAGCTTGACGGCAGGCGGGGATCAGCCCCAGCATTTT.